The rows below give T cell receptor beta chains drawn from one sample of a study of a mutant IDH1 vaccine in newly diagnosed glioma. Using immunoSEQ multiplex PCR, the repertoire was profiled, and TCRdb retains in-frame clones only, with some absent. The sample yields around 87,000 clones, about 80% seen once. Sequences were derived from PBMCs, sampled from a glioma patient treated with radiotherapy, temozolomide or both. These receptors originate from a woman aged 45-60 years with glioma. Each CDR3 is given with its conserved first and last residue. A D gene is named only where the DNA matches it firmly. Rows may omit the clone size; those that give it use once, few, many or a size class.

clone_size,d_call,v_call,j_call,cdr3_aa,cdr3_nt
NA,NA,TRBV6-5,TRBJ1-6,CASSYGTGGGNSPLHF,TGTGCCAGCAGTTACGGGACTGGGGGGGGAAATTCACCCCTCCACTTT
once,NA,TRBV9,TRBJ2-2,CASSVDSGANTGELFF,TGTGCCAGCAGCGTGGACAGTGGGGCGAACACCGGGGAGCTGTTTTTT
NA,NA,TRBV27,TRBJ2-2,CASSFLDNANTGELFF,TGTGCCAGCAGTTTCCTGGACAACGCGAACACCGGGGAGCTGTTTTTT
NA,NA,TRBV6-1,TRBJ1-2,CASSETPNYGYTF,TGTGCCAGCAGTGAAACACCAAACTATGGCTACACCTTC
NA,NA,TRBV9,TRBJ1-2,CASRDGGYGYTF,TGTGCCAGCAGGGACGGAGGATATGGCTACACCTTC
NA,TRBD2,TRBV28,TRBJ2-7,CASSFNGLAGGYEQYF,TGTGCCAGCAGTTTTAACGGACTAGCGGGGGGGTACGAGCAGTACTTC
NA,NA,TRBV6-8,TRBJ2-3,CAGDTQYF,TGTGCCGGAGATACGCAGTATTTT
NA,NA,TRBV7-9,TRBJ1-4,CASTPFTTNEKLFF,TGTGCCAGCACTCCTTTTACAACTAATGAAAAACTGTTTTTT
few,NA,TRBV6-5,TRBJ1-1,CASALTVMNTEAFF,TGTGCCAGCGCCCTCACAGTCATGAACACTGAAGCTTTCTTT
NA,TRBD2,TRBV18,TRBJ2-1,CASSPVERGANGEQFF,TGTGCCAGCTCTCCCGTCGAGCGGGGGGCCAACGGTGAGCAGTTCTTC
NA,NA,TRBV9,TRBJ1-1,CASSVVQANTEAFF,TGTGCCAGCAGCGTAGTTCAGGCAAACACTGAAGCTTTCTTT
NA,NA,TRBV6-6,TRBJ2-7,CASSRTGGQKSYEQYF,TGTGCCAGCAGTCGAACCGGGGGACAGAAATCCTACGAGCAGTACTTC
NA,TRBD2,TRBV4-1,TRBJ2-5,CASSQVTSGEETQYF,TGCGCCAGCAGCCAAGTAACTAGCGGGGAAGAGACCCAGTACTTC
NA,TRBD2,TRBV7-9,TRBJ2-7,CASSLGEGYEQYF,TGTGCCAGCAGCTTAGGGGAGGGCTACGAGCAGTACTTC
NA,TRBD2,TRBV9,TRBJ2-7,CASSVSSGDRSSYEQYF,TGTGCCAGCAGCGTAAGTAGCGGGGATAGGAGCTCCTACGAGCAGTACTTC
NA,NA,TRBV6-1,TRBJ2-1,CASRLPETYNEQFF,TGTGCCAGCAGACTACCTGAGACCTACAATGAGCAGTTCTTC
NA,NA,TRBV4-3,TRBJ1-3,CASSQDRGLSSGNTIYF,TGCGCCAGCAGCCAAGATAGGGGACTGAGCTCTGGAAACACCATATATTTT
NA,NA,TRBV5-1,TRBJ1-6,CASSLPPVNSPLHF,TGCGCCAGCAGCTTGCCTCCGGTAAATTCACCCCTCCACTTT
NA,TRBD2,TRBV5-1,TRBJ2-5,CASSLVAPGGETQYF,TGCGCCAGCAGCTTGGTCGCGCCGGGAGGGGAGACCCAGTACTTC
NA,NA,TRBV27,TRBJ1-1,CASSFSENTEAFF,TGTGCCAGCAGTTTTAGTGAAAACACTGAAGCTTTCTTT
NA,TRBD1,TRBV25-1,TRBJ1-2,CASSVRTGSGYTF,TGTGCCAGCAGTGTAAGGACAGGCAGCGGCTACACCTTC
NA,NA,TRBV2,TRBJ2-7,CARSADRASYEQYF,TGTGCCCGAAGCGCGGACCGTGCCTCCTACGAGCAGTACTTC
NA,NA,TRBV6-4,TRBJ2-3,CASSALQGGADTQYF,TGTGCCAGCAGCGCCCTTCAGGGGGGAGCAGATACGCAGTATTTT
NA,NA,TRBV6-1,TRBJ2-1,CASSSINEQFF,TGTGCCAGCAGTTCGATCAATGAGCAGTTCTTC
NA,TRBD2,TRBV19,TRBJ2-2,CASSTLRLAGGRTNTGELFF,TGTGCCAGTAGTACCCTAAGACTAGCGGGGGGGAGAACGAACACCGGGGAGCTGTTTTTT
few,TRBD1,TRBV7-2,TRBJ2-5,CASTRGTGGLTQYF,TGTGCCAGCACTAGAGGGACAGGGGGCTTGACCCAGTACTTC
NA,TRBD2,TRBV4-3,TRBJ2-1,CASSQVAGGPYNEQFF,TGCGCCAGCAGCCAGGTTGCGGGGGGGCCCTACAATGAGCAGTTCTTC
NA,NA,TRBV7-9,TRBJ2-1,CASSSWDTALNEQFF,TGTGCCAGCAGCTCCTGGGACACGGCGCTCAATGAGCAGTTCTTC
NA,NA,TRBV9,TRBJ1-5,CASSVGDTGNQPQHF,TGTGCCAGCAGCGTAGGGGACACGGGAAATCAGCCCCAGCATTTT
once,NA,TRBV2,TRBJ1-2,CASSVIESYTF,TGTGCCAGCTCCGTCATAGAGAGCTACACCTTC
NA,TRBD1,TRBV7-3,TRBJ2-5,CASSPGTGETQYF,TGTGCCAGCAGCCCCGGGACAGGGGAGACCCAGTACTTC
NA,NA,TRBV27,TRBJ1-1,CASTDGFEAFF,TGTGCCAGCACTGACGGGTTTGAAGCTTTCTTT
NA,NA,TRBV28,TRBJ1-6,CASSDQGPSNSPLHF,TGTGCCAGCAGTGACCAGGGTCCCTCTAATTCACCCCTCCACTTT
once,NA,TRBV5-1,TRBJ2-7,CASSLERNSYEQYF,TGCGCCAGCAGCTTGGAGAGGAACTCCTACGAGCAGTACTTC
NA,TRBD1,TRBV18,TRBJ1-6,CASSPKTGTGDSPLHF,TGTGCCAGCTCACCCAAGACCGGGACAGGCGATTCACCCCTCCACTTT
NA,NA,TRBV10-3,TRBJ1-1,CAIKGDSINTEAFF,TGTGCCATCAAGGGCGACAGTATTAACACTGAAGCTTTCTTT
NA,TRBD1,TRBV18,TRBJ2-7,CASSPAQGAGEQYF,TGTGCCAGCTCACCAGCGCAGGGGGCGGGTGAGCAGTACTTC
NA,NA,TRBV15,TRBJ1-4,CATSSEGSGVGKLFF,TGTGCCACCAGCAGCGAAGGGAGCGGGGTAGGAAAACTGTTTTTT
NA,NA,TRBV28,TRBJ2-7,CASCYRGPSYEQYF,TGTGCCAGCTGCTACCGGGGTCCGTCCTACGAGCAGTACTTC
NA,TRBD1,TRBV6-5,TRBJ2-7,CASSQGDRGYEQYF,TGTGCCAGCAGCCAAGGGGACAGGGGGTACGAGCAGTACTTC
NA,NA,TRBV28,TRBJ1-2,CASRGSRGTNYGYTF,TGTGCCAGCAGAGGATCGCGGGGCACTAACTATGGCTACACCTTC
NA,NA,TRBV5-6,TRBJ2-7,CASSLELHEQYF,TGTGCCAGCAGCTTGGAATTACACGAGCAGTACTTC
NA,NA,TRBV5-1,TRBJ2-7,CASSLDRSSYEQYF,TGCGCCAGCAGCTTGGATCGGAGCTCCTACGAGCAGTACTTC
once,NA,TRBV27,TRBJ2-1,CASSFRRSYNEQFF,TGTGCCAGCAGTTTTAGGCGTTCCTACAATGAGCAGTTCTTC
NA,TRBD2,TRBV7-9,TRBJ2-7,CASGGAYEQYF,TGTGCCTCGGGGGGGGCCTACGAGCAGTACTTC
NA,NA,TRBV10-3,TRBJ2-5,CAIRGKGQETQYF,TGTGCCATCAGGGGGAAGGGGCAAGAGACCCAGTACTTC
few,TRBD1,TRBV2,TRBJ1-1,CASRYRGNTEAFF,TGTGCCAGCAGATACAGGGGTAACACTGAAGCTTTCTTT
NA,NA,TRBV7-9,TRBJ2-5,CASSLGARGTKASGTQYF,TGTGCCAGCAGCTTAGGGGCCAGGGGCACGAAGGCGAGCGGGACCCAGTACTTC
once,TRBD1,TRBV29-1,TRBJ1-1,CSAKPGTGFWVEAFF,TGCAGCGCCAAACCCGGGACAGGGTTTTGGGTTGAAGCTTTCTTT
medium-sized,TRBD1,TRBV2,TRBJ1-1,CASSGDRGRMSEAFF,TGTGCCAGCAGCGGGGACAGGGGGCGTATGAGTGAAGCTTTCTTT
NA,TRBD2,TRBV5-1,TRBJ2-7,CASSARLAGGGTYEQYF,TGCGCCAGCAGCGCGAGACTAGCGGGGGGCGGGACCTACGAGCAGTACTTC
once,NA,TRBV6-1,TRBJ1-1,CASSEGGAWGTEAFF,TGTGCCAGCAGTGAAGGGGGGGCCTGGGGCACTGAAGCTTTCTTT
NA,NA,TRBV6-5,TRBJ2-7,CASGYEQYF,TGTGCCAGCGGCTACGAGCAGTACTTC
few,NA,TRBV9,TRBJ1-1,CASSVDNTEAFF,TGTGCCAGCAGCGTTGACAACACTGAAGCTTTCTTT
once,NA,TRBV6-1,TRBJ2-2,CASRTTANTGELFF,TGTGCCAGCAGAACGACAGCGAACACCGGGGAGCTGTTTTTT
NA,NA,TRBV29-1,TRBJ2-5,CSVSPPRGANQETQYF,TGCAGCGTTTCGCCGCCCAGGGGTGCGAACCAAGAGACCCAGTACTTC
few,NA,TRBV15,TRBJ2-2,CATSPSGETGELFF,TGTGCCACCAGCCCCTCCGGGGAAACCGGGGAGCTGTTTTTT